The entry below gives a single T cell receptor beta chain sequence along with its context. What it binds is not known. Following RNA extraction, reverse transcription yielded cDNA that acted as the sequencing template. The repertoire was sequenced with immunoSEQ multiplex PCR; TCRdb's copy has only in-frame clones and lacks some. The sample yields around 200,000 clones, 60% seen once. These data are taken from a study of CD8+ T cells in alopecia areata. Background on the study: Among treated patients, oral tofacitinib was administered at 5 to 10 mg twice daily.

This CDR3 region has 13 residues. From germline, CDR1 is LNHDA and CDR2 SQIVND (reference sequence). V was cut by 6 bases and J by 7 bases, with 13 bases left in between. Study observations and caveats: Scalp sequencing captures resident alphabeta T cells of normal skin too.

Treatment: oral pan-JAK inhibitor, 5-10 mg twice daily. The clonotype originates from a human donor with alopecia areata. The sample in question was CD4+ T cells sorted from blood, obtained at week 4, from a patient treated with tofacitinib. The chain is built from TRBV19 and TRBJ1-5; the D is unclear. This chain's CDR3 is CASRFAAFQPQHF. In nucleotides, the CDR3 is TGTGCCAGTAGGTTCGCCGCCTTCCAGCCCCAGCATTTT. Full variable domain (remainder filled in from reference TRBV19 and TRBJ1-5): DGGITQSPKYLFRKEGQNVTLSCEQNLNHDAMYWYRQDPGQGLRLIYYSQIVNDFQKGDIAEGYSVSREKKESFPLTVTSAQKNPTAFYLCASRFAAFQPQHFGDGTRLSIL.